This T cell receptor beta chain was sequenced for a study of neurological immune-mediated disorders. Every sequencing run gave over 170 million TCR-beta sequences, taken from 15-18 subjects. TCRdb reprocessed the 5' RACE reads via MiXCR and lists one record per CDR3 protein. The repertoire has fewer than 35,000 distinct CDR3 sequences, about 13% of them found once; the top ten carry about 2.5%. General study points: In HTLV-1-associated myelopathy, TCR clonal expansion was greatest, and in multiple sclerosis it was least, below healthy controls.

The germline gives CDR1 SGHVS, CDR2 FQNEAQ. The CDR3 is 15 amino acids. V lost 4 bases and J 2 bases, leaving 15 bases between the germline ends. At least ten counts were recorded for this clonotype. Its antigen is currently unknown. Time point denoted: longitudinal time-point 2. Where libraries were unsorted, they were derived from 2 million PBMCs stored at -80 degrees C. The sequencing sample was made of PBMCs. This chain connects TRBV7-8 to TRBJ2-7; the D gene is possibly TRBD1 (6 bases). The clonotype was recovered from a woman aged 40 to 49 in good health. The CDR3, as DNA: TGTGCCAGCAGCTCGGAGACAGGCCAAACCTACGAGCAGTACTTC. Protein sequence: CASSSETGQTYEQYF. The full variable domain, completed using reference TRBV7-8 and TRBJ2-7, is GAGVSQSPRYKVAKRGQDVALRCDPISGHVSLFWYQQALGQGPEFLTYFQNEAQLDKSGLPSDRFFAERPEGSVSTLKIQRTQQEDSAVYLCASSSETGQTYEQYFGPGTRLTVT.